A selection of T cell receptor beta chains follows, all from one sample in a study of cytomegalovirus exposure and HLA in healthy donors. Libraries were prepared by immunoSEQ multiplex PCR; TCRdb keeps only in-frame clonotypes and omits some of them. The data contain 300,000 or so clones, nearly 90% of them seen just once; the ten biggest clones take up about 0.96%. Sequenced input: PBMCs. The receptors come from a man aged 25-45 years in good health and CMV-seronegative. Each CDR3 is given with its conserved first and last residue. A D gene is named only where the DNA matches it firmly. Clone size is shown for a subset of rows, as once, few, many or a class of expanded clone.

abundance: once; d_gene: -; j_gene: TRBJ2-7; v_gene: TRBV7-9; CDR3nt: TGTGCCAGCAGCTTAGGCGTGATCTCCTACGAGCAGTACTTC; CDR3aa: CASSLGVISYEQYF
abundance: -; d_gene: -; j_gene: TRBJ1-4; v_gene: TRBV15; CDR3nt: TGTGCCACCAGCAGAGATGGAACGGGGGGTGAAAAACTGTTTTTT; CDR3aa: CATSRDGTGGEKLFF
abundance: -; d_gene: TRBD2; j_gene: TRBJ2-7; v_gene: TRBV7-2; CDR3nt: TGTGCCAGCAGCTTAGACCCGAGACTAGCTAATCTACTCGAGCAGTACTTC; CDR3aa: CASSLDPRLANLLEQYF
abundance: -; d_gene: TRBD1; j_gene: TRBJ1-1; v_gene: TRBV10-3; CDR3nt: TGTGCCATCAGTGAGATCGGGACAGGGATCGGGGACACTGAAGCTTTCTTT; CDR3aa: CAISEIGTGIGDTEAFF
abundance: -; d_gene: TRBD1; j_gene: TRBJ2-7; v_gene: TRBV29-1; CDR3nt: TGCAGCGTCGAACTTACGGGACAGGGCTACGAGCAGTACTTC; CDR3aa: CSVELTGQGYEQYF
abundance: -; d_gene: TRBD2; j_gene: TRBJ2-5; v_gene: TRBV6-5; CDR3nt: TGTGCCAGCGGGCCGCGGGGGACCAGATTTACCCAGTACTTC; CDR3aa: CASGPRGTRFTQYF
abundance: -; d_gene: TRBD2; j_gene: TRBJ2-7; v_gene: TRBV19; CDR3nt: TGTGCCAGTAGTAGCGGGGGGACTTACGAGCAGTACTTC; CDR3aa: CASSSGGTYEQYF
abundance: -; d_gene: TRBD1; j_gene: TRBJ1-2; v_gene: TRBV5-6; CDR3nt: TGTGCCAGCAGCTCACCGGGACAGGGGGGTGGCTACACCTTC; CDR3aa: CASSSPGQGGGYTF
abundance: -; d_gene: -; j_gene: TRBJ1-6; v_gene: TRBV2; CDR3nt: TGTGCCAGCAGCGCACTTTCCGGGACAAATAATTCACCCCTCCACTTT; CDR3aa: CASSALSGTNNSPLHF
abundance: -; d_gene: -; j_gene: TRBJ2-6; v_gene: TRBV7-8; CDR3nt: TGTGCCAGCAGCCCCGGAGATTATCTTTCTGGGGCCAACGTCCTGACTTTC; CDR3aa: CASSPGDYLSGANVLTF
abundance: -; d_gene: -; j_gene: TRBJ1-5; v_gene: TRBV4-1; CDR3nt: TGCGCCAGCAGCGCGGAGGTGTCACTGAATCAGCCCCAGCATTTT; CDR3aa: CASSAEVSLNQPQHF
abundance: once; d_gene: -; j_gene: TRBJ1-1; v_gene: TRBV2; CDR3nt: TGTGCCAGCAGTCCCCGGGCGGGTATGAACACTGAAGCTTTCTTT; CDR3aa: CASSPRAGMNTEAFF
abundance: -; d_gene: -; j_gene: TRBJ2-2; v_gene: TRBV10-3; CDR3nt: TGTGCCATCAGTGAAGGTCTGGCAGGCCGGACCGGGGAGCTGTTTTTT; CDR3aa: CAISEGLAGRTGELFF
abundance: -; d_gene: -; j_gene: TRBJ2-3; v_gene: TRBV6-1; CDR3nt: TGTGCCAGCAATCGGAAGGGGTCAGATACGCAGTATTTT; CDR3aa: CASNRKGSDTQYF
abundance: -; d_gene: -; j_gene: TRBJ1-2; v_gene: TRBV29-1; CDR3nt: TGCAGCGTGATGGACGGGGGAAGTGGCTACACCTTC; CDR3aa: CSVMDGGSGYTF
abundance: few; d_gene: TRBD2; j_gene: TRBJ2-7; v_gene: TRBV28; CDR3nt: TGTGCCAGCAGCCCGACTAGCGGGGGCCATGCCTACGAGCAGTACTTC; CDR3aa: CASSPTSGGHAYEQYF
abundance: -; d_gene: TRBD1; j_gene: TRBJ2-7; v_gene: TRBV10-3; CDR3nt: TGTGCCATCAGTGAGAAGGGGGCTGGCTACGAGCAGTACTTC; CDR3aa: CAISEKGAGYEQYF
abundance: -; d_gene: TRBD1; j_gene: TRBJ2-7; v_gene: TRBV6-5; CDR3nt: TGTGCCAGCAGTTACACGGGGACAGGGCTCCGCGAGCAGTACTTC; CDR3aa: CASSYTGTGLREQYF
abundance: -; d_gene: -; j_gene: TRBJ1-1; v_gene: TRBV7-6; CDR3nt: TGTGCCAGCAGCTTAGCTACAGGGATGGCCACTGAAGCTTTCTTT; CDR3aa: CASSLATGMATEAFF
abundance: -; d_gene: -; j_gene: TRBJ2-5; v_gene: TRBV15; CDR3nt: TGTGCCACCAGCAGGGCCGGACATATCCTAGGGGGCCAGTACTTC; CDR3aa: CATSRAGHILGGQYF
abundance: -; d_gene: -; j_gene: TRBJ1-2; v_gene: TRBV9; CDR3nt: TGTGCCAGCAGCGTCGAGGAGGGTGTCACAGTCCCCACTAACTATGGCTACACCTTC; CDR3aa: CASSVEEGVTVPTNYGYTF
abundance: -; d_gene: -; j_gene: TRBJ2-3; v_gene: TRBV5-4; CDR3nt: TGTGCCAGCAGCTTGGTCCTCACAGATACGCAGTATTTT; CDR3aa: CASSLVLTDTQYF
abundance: -; d_gene: -; j_gene: TRBJ1-6; v_gene: TRBV4-1; CDR3nt: TGCGCCAGCAGCCAAGAGGGGAGGCCCTATAATTCACCCCTCCACTTT; CDR3aa: CASSQEGRPYNSPLHF
abundance: -; d_gene: TRBD1; j_gene: TRBJ1-6; v_gene: TRBV19; CDR3nt: TGTGCCAGTAGTATGGGGACAGGGGATAACTCACCCCTCCACTTT; CDR3aa: CASSMGTGDNSPLHF
abundance: -; d_gene: TRBD1; j_gene: TRBJ1-2; v_gene: TRBV28; CDR3nt: TGTGCCAGCAGTATCTGGACAGGGGACGGGGGTTATGGCTACACCTTC; CDR3aa: CASSIWTGDGGYGYTF
abundance: -; d_gene: -; j_gene: TRBJ1-1; v_gene: TRBV20-1; CDR3nt: TGCAGTGCTGGACTTGGAGCTTTCTTT; CDR3aa: CSAGLGAFF
abundance: -; d_gene: -; j_gene: TRBJ2-2; v_gene: TRBV6-1; CDR3nt: TGTGCCAGCAGTGAAGGGGTTGGGGGCAACACCGGGGAGCTGTTTTTT; CDR3aa: CASSEGVGGNTGELFF
abundance: -; d_gene: TRBD1; j_gene: TRBJ1-5; v_gene: TRBV7-8; CDR3nt: TGTGCCAGCAGCTTAGACAGGGGCTTGGGCAATCAGCCCCAGCATTTT; CDR3aa: CASSLDRGLGNQPQHF
abundance: -; d_gene: -; j_gene: TRBJ2-2; v_gene: TRBV7-2; CDR3nt: TGTGCCAGCAGCTACAGACGGTCCGCGAACACCGGGGAGCTGTTTTTT; CDR3aa: CASSYRRSANTGELFF
abundance: -; d_gene: -; j_gene: TRBJ2-5; v_gene: TRBV9; CDR3nt: TGTGCCAGCAGCGTAGGGCGGATCCAAGAGACCCAGTACTTC; CDR3aa: CASSVGRIQETQYF
abundance: -; d_gene: TRBD1; j_gene: TRBJ1-2; v_gene: TRBV10-3; CDR3nt: TGTGCCATCAGTGAGTCAGGGGGCGGCTATGGCTACACCTTC; CDR3aa: CAISESGGGYGYTF
abundance: -; d_gene: TRBD2; j_gene: TRBJ2-7; v_gene: TRBV5-4; CDR3nt: TGTGCCAGCAGCTTGGCAGGGAGCGGGGGATACCAAGAGCAGTACTTC; CDR3aa: CASSLAGSGGYQEQYF
abundance: -; d_gene: -; j_gene: TRBJ2-7; v_gene: TRBV11-2; CDR3nt: TGTGCCAGCAGCACCATAGCGGCTCCGAGCTCCTACGAGCAGTACTTC; CDR3aa: CASSTIAAPSSYEQYF
abundance: -; d_gene: TRBD1; j_gene: TRBJ1-5; v_gene: TRBV27; CDR3nt: TGTGCCAGCAGTGCTGGGACAGGGGGTCATCAGCCCCAGCATTTT; CDR3aa: CASSAGTGGHQPQHF
abundance: -; d_gene: -; j_gene: TRBJ1-2; v_gene: TRBV30; CDR3nt: TGTGCCTGGACATCCGGGGACTATGGCTACACCTTC; CDR3aa: CAWTSGDYGYTF
abundance: -; d_gene: -; j_gene: TRBJ1-2; v_gene: TRBV19; CDR3nt: TGTGCCAGTATGGGGGCGGAGGTTTTCTATGGCTACACCTTC; CDR3aa: CASMGAEVFYGYTF
abundance: -; d_gene: -; j_gene: TRBJ2-1; v_gene: TRBV14; CDR3nt: TGTGCCAGCAGCCAAGCCTGGGGACTTTACAATGAGCAGTTCTTC; CDR3aa: CASSQAWGLYNEQFF
abundance: -; d_gene: -; j_gene: TRBJ2-7; v_gene: TRBV6-5; CDR3nt: TGTGCCAGCGGTGGCAGGGAACGCTCCTACGAGCAGTACTTC; CDR3aa: CASGGRERSYEQYF
abundance: once; d_gene: TRBD1; j_gene: TRBJ1-1; v_gene: TRBV7-9; CDR3nt: TGTGCCAGCAGCTTGGGACAGTGGAACACTGAAGCTTTCTTT; CDR3aa: CASSLGQWNTEAFF
abundance: -; d_gene: TRBD1; j_gene: TRBJ2-7; v_gene: TRBV7-9; CDR3nt: TGTGCCAGCAGCGAGGGACAGGGGGACTACGAGCAGTACTTC; CDR3aa: CASSEGQGDYEQYF
abundance: -; d_gene: -; j_gene: TRBJ2-7; v_gene: TRBV10-3; CDR3nt: TGTGCCATCTCCTTTACTAGCTCCTACGAGCAGTACTTC; CDR3aa: CAISFTSSYEQYF
abundance: -; d_gene: -; j_gene: TRBJ2-6; v_gene: TRBV29-1; CDR3nt: TGCAGCGTTGAAGATCCGCCGGGGATTAAAGCTGGGGCCAACGTCCTGACTTTC; CDR3aa: CSVEDPPGIKAGANVLTF
abundance: -; d_gene: -; j_gene: TRBJ1-2; v_gene: TRBV15; CDR3nt: TGTGCCACCAGCAGGGCTAGGGGTCTGGGCTATGGCTACACCTTC; CDR3aa: CATSRARGLGYGYTF
abundance: -; d_gene: -; j_gene: TRBJ1-2; v_gene: TRBV19; CDR3nt: TGTGCCAGTAGTATAGGTACAGGGGGCTACACCTTC; CDR3aa: CASSIGTGGYTF
abundance: -; d_gene: -; j_gene: TRBJ2-7; v_gene: TRBV21-1; CDR3nt: TGTGCCAGCAGCAAAGAAGCTACGCCATTTGCCGAGCAGTACTTC; CDR3aa: CASSKEATPFAEQYF
abundance: -; d_gene: -; j_gene: TRBJ2-2; v_gene: TRBV7-6; CDR3nt: TGTGCCAGCAGCCCGGGACATCCCGTTGGGACCGGGGAGCTGTTTTTT; CDR3aa: CASSPGHPVGTGELFF
abundance: -; d_gene: -; j_gene: TRBJ1-1; v_gene: TRBV14; CDR3nt: TGTGCCAGCAGCCAAGATGCGGCCACTGAAGCTTTCTTT; CDR3aa: CASSQDAATEAFF
abundance: -; d_gene: TRBD1; j_gene: TRBJ1-2; v_gene: TRBV7-9; CDR3nt: TGTGCCAGCAGCTCGACAGGGAAGGGCTATGGCTACACCTTC; CDR3aa: CASSSTGKGYGYTF
abundance: -; d_gene: -; j_gene: TRBJ2-7; v_gene: TRBV10-1; CDR3nt: TGCGCCAGCAGTGACGGGACCTACGAGCAGTACTTC; CDR3aa: CASSDGTYEQYF
abundance: -; d_gene: TRBD1; j_gene: TRBJ2-2; v_gene: TRBV5-4; CDR3nt: TGTGCCAGCAGCTGGGGGACAGGGTCGTTCACCGGGGAGCTGTTTTTT; CDR3aa: CASSWGTGSFTGELFF